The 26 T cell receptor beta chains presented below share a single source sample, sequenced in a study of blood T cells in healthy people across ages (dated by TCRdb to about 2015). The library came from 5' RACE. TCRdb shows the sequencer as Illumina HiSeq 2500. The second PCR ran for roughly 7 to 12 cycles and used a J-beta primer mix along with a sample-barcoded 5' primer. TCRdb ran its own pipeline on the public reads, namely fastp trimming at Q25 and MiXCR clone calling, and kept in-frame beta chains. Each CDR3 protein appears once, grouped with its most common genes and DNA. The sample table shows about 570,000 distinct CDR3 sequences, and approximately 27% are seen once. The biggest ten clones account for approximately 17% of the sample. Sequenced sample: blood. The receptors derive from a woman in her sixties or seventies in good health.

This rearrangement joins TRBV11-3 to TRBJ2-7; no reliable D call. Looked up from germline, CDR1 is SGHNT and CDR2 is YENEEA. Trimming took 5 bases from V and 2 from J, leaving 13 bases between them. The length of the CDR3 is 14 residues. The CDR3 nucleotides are TGTGCCAGCAGCCGCCGAGAACGGGCCTACGAGCAGTACTTC. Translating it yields CASSRRERAYEQYF.

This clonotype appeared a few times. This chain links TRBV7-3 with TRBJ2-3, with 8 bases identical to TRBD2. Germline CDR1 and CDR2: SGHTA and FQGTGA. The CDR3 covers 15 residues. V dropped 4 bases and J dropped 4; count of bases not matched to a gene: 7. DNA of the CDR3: TGTGCCAGCAGCTACCAAGCGGGGGCGGCAGATACGCAGTATTTT. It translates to CASSYQAGAADTQYF.

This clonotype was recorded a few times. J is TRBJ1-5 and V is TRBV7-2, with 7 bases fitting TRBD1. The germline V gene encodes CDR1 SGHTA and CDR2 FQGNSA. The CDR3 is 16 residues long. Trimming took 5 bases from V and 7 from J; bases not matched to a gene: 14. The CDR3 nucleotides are TGTGCCAGCAGCCAGAACAGGGGTTCCCCGGCCCAGCCCCAGCATTTT. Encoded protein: CASSQNRGSPAQPQHF.

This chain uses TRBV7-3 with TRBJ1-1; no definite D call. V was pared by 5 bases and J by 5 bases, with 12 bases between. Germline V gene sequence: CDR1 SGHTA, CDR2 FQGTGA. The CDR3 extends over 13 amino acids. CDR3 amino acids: CASSREGGTEAFF. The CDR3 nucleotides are TGTGCCAGCAGCAGAGAAGGCGGGACTGAAGCTTTCTTT.

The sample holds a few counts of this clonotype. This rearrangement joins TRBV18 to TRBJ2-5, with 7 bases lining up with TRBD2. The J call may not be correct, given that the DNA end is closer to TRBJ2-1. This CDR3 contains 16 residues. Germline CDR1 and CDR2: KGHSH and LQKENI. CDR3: CASSPPSGTSLVEQFF. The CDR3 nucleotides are TGTGCCAGCTCACCACCGAGCGGGACTTCCCTCGTCGAGCAGTTCTTC.

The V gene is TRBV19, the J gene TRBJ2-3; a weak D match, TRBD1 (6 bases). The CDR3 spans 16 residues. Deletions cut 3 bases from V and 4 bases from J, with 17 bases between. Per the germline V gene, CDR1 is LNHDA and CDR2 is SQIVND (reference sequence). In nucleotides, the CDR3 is TGTGCCAGTAGTATTCGGCAGGGGTGGATCGCAGATACGCAGTATTTT. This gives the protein CASSIRQGWIADTQYF.

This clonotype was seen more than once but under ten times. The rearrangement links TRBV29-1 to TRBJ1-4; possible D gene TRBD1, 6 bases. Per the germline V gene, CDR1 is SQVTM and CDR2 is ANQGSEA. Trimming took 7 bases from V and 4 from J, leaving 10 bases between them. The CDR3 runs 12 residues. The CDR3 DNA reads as TGCAGCGGAGGGGGGGGTAATGAAAAACTGTTTTTT. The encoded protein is CSGGGGNEKLFF.

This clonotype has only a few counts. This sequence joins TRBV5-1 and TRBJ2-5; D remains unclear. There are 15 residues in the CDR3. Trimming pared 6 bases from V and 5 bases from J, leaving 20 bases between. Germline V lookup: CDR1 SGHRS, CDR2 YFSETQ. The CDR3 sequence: CASMVGHRVQETQYF. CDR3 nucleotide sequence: TGCGCCAGCATGGTGGGCCACCGGGTCCAGGAGACCCAGTACTTC. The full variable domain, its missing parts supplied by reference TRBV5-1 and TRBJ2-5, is KAGVTQTPRYLIKTRGQQVTLSCSPISGHRSVSWYQQTPGQGLQFLFEYFSETQRNKGNFPGRFSGRQFSNSRSEMNVSTLELGDSALYLCASMVGHRVQETQYFGPGTRLLVL.

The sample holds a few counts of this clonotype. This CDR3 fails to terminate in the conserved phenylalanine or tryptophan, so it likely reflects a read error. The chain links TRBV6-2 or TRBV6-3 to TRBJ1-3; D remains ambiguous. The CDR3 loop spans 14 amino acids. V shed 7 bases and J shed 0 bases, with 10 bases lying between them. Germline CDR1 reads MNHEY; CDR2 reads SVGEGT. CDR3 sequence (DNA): TGTGCCAGCAAGGGCAGCCTCTCTGGAAACACCATATATCTT. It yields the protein CASKGSLSGNTIYL.

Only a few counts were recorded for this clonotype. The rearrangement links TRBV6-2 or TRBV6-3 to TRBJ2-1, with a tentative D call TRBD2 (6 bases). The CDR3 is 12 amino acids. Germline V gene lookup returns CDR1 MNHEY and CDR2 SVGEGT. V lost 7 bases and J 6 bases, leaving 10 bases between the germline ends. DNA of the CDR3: TGTGCCAGCACCCGGACTACCAATGAGCAGTTCTTC. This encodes CASTRTTNEQFF.

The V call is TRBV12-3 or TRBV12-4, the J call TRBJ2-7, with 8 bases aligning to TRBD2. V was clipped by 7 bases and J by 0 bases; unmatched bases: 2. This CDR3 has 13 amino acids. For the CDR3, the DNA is TGTGCCAGCACGGGAGGGAGCTCCTACGAGCAGTACTTC. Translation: CASTGGSSYEQYF.

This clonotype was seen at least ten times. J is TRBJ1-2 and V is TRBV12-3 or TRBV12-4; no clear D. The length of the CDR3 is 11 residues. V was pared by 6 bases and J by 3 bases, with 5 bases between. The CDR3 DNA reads TGTGCCAGCAGCGGGGACTATGGCTACACCTTC. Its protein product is CASSGDYGYTF.

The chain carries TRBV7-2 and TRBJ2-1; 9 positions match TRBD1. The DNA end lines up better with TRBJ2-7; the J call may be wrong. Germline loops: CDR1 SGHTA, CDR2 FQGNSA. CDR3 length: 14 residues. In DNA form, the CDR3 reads TGTGCCAGCAGCTCTAGGACAGGGGCCCACGAGCAGTACTTC. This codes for CASSSRTGAHEQYF.

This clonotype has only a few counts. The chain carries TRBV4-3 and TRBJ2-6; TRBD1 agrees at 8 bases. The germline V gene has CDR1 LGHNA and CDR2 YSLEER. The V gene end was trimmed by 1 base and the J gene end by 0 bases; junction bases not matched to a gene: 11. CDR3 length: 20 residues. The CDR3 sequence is CASSQGFTGGLISGANVLTF. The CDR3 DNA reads TGCGCCAGCAGCCAAGGGTTCACAGGGGGTCTAATCTCTGGGGCCAACGTCCTGACTTTC.

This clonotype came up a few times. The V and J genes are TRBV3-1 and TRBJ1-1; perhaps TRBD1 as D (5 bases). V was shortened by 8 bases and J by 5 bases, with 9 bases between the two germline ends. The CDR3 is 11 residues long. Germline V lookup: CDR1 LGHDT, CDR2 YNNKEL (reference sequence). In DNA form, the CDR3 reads TGTGCCAGCGGGGGGACGACTGAAGCTTTCTTT. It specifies CASGGTTEAFF.

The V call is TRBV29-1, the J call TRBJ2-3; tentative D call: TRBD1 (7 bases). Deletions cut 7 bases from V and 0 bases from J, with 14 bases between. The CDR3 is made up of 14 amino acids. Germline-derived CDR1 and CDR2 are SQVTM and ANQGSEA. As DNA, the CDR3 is TGCAGCGCGGCAGGGGGGATAAGCACAGATACGCAGTATTTT. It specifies CSAAGGISTDTQYF.

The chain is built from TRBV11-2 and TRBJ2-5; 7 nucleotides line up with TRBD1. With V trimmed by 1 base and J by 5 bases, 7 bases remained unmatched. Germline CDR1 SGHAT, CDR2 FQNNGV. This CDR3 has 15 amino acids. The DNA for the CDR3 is TGTGCCAGCAGCTTAGGCCCGACAGGGTTGGAGACCCAGTACTTC. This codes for CASSLGPTGLETQYF.

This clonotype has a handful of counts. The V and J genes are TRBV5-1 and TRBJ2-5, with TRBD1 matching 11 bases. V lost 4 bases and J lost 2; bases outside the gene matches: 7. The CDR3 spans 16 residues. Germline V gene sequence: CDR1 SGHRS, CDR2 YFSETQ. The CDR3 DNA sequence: TGCGCCAGCAGCCGGAGTGGACAGGGGGCACAAGAGACCCAGTACTTC. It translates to CASSRSGQGAQETQYF.

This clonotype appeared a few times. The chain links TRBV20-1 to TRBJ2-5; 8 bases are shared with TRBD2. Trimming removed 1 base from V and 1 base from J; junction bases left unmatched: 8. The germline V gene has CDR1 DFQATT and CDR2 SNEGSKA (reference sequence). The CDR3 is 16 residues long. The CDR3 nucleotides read TGCAGTGCTAGAGTATGGAGCGGGGGAACCCAAGAGACCCAGTACTTC. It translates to CSARVWSGGTQETQYF.

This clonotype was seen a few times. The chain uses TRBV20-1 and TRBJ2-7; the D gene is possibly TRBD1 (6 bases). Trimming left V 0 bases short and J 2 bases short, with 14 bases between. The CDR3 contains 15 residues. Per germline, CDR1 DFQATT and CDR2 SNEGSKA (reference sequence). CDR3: CSARDPGAHAYEQYF. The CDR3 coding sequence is TGCAGTGCTAGAGATCCAGGGGCGCACGCCTACGAGCAGTACTTC.

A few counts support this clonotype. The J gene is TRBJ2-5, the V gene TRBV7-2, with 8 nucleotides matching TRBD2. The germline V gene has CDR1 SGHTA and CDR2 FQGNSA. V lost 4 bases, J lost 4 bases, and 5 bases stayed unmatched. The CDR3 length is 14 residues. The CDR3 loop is CASSSPGTRETQYF. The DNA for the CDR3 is TGTGCCAGCAGCTCCCCCGGGACTAGAGAGACCCAGTACTTC.

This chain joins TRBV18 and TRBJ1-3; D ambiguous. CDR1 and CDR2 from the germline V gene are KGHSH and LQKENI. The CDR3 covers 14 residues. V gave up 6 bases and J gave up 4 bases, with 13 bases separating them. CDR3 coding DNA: TGTGCCAGCTCCGATGTGGGTCAAGGAAACACCATATATTTT. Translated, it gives CASSDVGQGNTIYF.

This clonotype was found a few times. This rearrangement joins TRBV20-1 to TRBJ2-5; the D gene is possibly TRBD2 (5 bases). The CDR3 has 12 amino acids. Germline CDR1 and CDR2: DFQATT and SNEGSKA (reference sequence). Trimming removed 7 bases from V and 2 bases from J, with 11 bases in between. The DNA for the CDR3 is TGCAGTGTCCCGGGGAGACAAGAGACCCAGTACTTC. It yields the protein CSVPGRQETQYF.

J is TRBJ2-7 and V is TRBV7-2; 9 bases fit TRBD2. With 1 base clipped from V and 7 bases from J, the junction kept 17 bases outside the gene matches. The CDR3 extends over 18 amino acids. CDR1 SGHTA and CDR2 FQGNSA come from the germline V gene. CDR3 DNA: TGTGCCAGCAGCTTAGTGCCTGCGGGATTAGCGGGGGCGTATGAGCAGTACTTC. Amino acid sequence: CASSLVPAGLAGAYEQYF.

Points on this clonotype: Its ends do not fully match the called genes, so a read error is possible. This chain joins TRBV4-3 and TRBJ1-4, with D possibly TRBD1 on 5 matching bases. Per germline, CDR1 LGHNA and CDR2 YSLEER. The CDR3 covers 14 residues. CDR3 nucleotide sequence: TGCGCCAGCAGCCAAGATGCGGGACTCCAAAAACTGCTTTTT. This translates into CASSQDAGLQKLLF.

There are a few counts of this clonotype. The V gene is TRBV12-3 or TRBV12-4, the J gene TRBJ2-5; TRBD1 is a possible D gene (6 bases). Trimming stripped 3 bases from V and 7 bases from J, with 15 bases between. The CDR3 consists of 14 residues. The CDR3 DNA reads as TGTGCCAGCAGTTTTTCCCAGGGGAAAGGGACCCAGTACTTC. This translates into CASSFSQGKGTQYF.